The clone carrying this TCR beta chain was seen many times. Antigen unknown. This sample is drawn from a study of early T cells in non-severe SARS-CoV-2 infection. Study context: Bulk RNA isolated from unsorted whole blood underwent sequencing; chains were not paired. Whole-study results and caveats: Missing private and CD4 specificities, VDJdb matching favored anti-spike CD8 responses.

Separate cDNA molecules each had unique molecular identifiers attached to them. TCRdb called the 5' RACE reads again in MiXCR, with one record for every CDR3 protein. The sample holds tens of thousands of distinct CDR3 sequences; about 6% are singletons and the top ten take 3% to 4%. Trimming stripped 10 bases from V and 0 bases from J, with 16 bases between. The CDR3 loop spans 16 amino acids. CDR1 LNHDA and CDR2 SQIVND come from the germline V gene (reference sequence). The chain links TRBV19 to TRBJ2-6; D ambiguous. The source was whole blood, collected at baseline. The receptor comes from an adult who was a healthcare worker with PCR-confirmed SARS-CoV-2 infection or an uninfected control (not recorded which). CDR3 sequence (DNA): TGTGCCACCAGACCCTCACCTACCTCTGGGGCCAACGTCCTGACTTTC. This translates into CATRPSPTSGANVLTF.